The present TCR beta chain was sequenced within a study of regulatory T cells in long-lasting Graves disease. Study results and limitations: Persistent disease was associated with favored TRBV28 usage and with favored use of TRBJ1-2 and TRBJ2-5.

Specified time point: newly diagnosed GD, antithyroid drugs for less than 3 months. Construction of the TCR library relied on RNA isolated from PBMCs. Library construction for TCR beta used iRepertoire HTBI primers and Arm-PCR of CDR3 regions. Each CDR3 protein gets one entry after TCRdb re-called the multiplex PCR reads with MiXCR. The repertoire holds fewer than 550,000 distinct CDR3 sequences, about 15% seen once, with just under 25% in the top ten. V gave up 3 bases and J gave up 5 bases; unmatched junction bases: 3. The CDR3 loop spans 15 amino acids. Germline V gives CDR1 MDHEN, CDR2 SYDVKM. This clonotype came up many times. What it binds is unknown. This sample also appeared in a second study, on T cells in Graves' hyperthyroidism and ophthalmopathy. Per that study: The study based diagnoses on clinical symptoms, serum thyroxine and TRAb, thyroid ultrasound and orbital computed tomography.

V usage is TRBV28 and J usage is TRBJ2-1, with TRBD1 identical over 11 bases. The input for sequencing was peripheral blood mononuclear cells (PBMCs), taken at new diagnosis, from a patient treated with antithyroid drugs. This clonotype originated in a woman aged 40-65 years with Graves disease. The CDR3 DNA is TGTGCCAGCAGTTTCTCGGGACAGGGGGACAATGAGCAGTTCTTC. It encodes CASSFSGQGDNEQFF.